These T cell receptor beta chains were read from a single sample in a study of shared clonotypes between healthy human individuals. The data were produced by immunoSEQ multiplex PCR, yet TCRdb's version contains in-frame clones alone and is incomplete. The sample yields roughly 2.5 million clones, approximately 92% seen once. The sequenced sample was naive CD4+ T cells sorted from blood. These receptors were taken from a man aged 18 to 35 in good health. Each CDR3 is given with its conserved first and last residue. D genes are given only for firm matches. Size tells how often a clone was seen (once, few, many) or the class of an expanded clone, and some rows leave it out.

>.|once|14|TRBV12-5|TRBJ1-4
CASGPGRLNEKLFF
TGTGCTAGTGGGCCGGGACGGTTGAATGAAAAACTGTTTTTT
>.|.|12|TRBV5-4|TRBJ2-1
CASSLGKNEQFF
TGTGCCAGCAGCTTAGGGAAAAATGAGCAGTTCTTC
>.|.|14|TRBV7-6|TRBJ2-3
CATSQDSSTDTQYF
TGTGCCACCTCCCAAGATAGTAGCACAGATACGCAGTATTTT
>.|.|16|TRBV21-1|TRBJ2-7
CASSKEEKGHNYEQYF
TGTGCCAGCAGCAAAGAGGAGAAGGGACACAACTACGAGCAGTACTTC
>TRBD1|.|14|TRBV11-2|TRBJ2-6
CASSLVTGGNVLTF
TGTGCCAGCAGCTTAGTAACAGGGGGGAACGTCCTGACTTTC
>.|.|16|TRBV27|TRBJ1-4
CASSWVPPLLGEKLFF
TGTGCCAGCAGTTGGGTCCCACCGCTTCTTGGGGAAAAACTGTTTTTT
>TRBD1|few|14|TRBV2|TRBJ1-6
CASSLQGRDSPLHF
TGTGCCAGCAGCCTACAGGGGCGGGATTCACCCCTCCACTTT
>.|few|13|TRBV7-2|TRBJ1-5
CASSWDTEGPQHF
TGTGCCAGCAGTTGGGACACCGAGGGGCCCCAGCATTTT
>.|.|14|TRBV7-2|TRBJ2-1
CASSLGRSGFEQFF
TGTGCCAGCAGCTTAGGACGGTCCGGATTTGAGCAGTTCTTC
>TRBD1|.|21|TRBV18|TRBJ2-2
CASSPRDRGFRRGSDTGELFF
TGTGCCAGCTCACCACGGGACAGGGGATTTCGGCGGGGTTCAGACACCGGGGAGCTGTTTTTT
>.|.|15|TRBV21-1|TRBJ1-1
CASSKNDRVNTEAFF
TGTGCCAGCAGCAAAAACGACAGGGTGAACACTGAAGCTTTCTTT
>TRBD2|.|14|TRBV7-9|TRBJ2-7
CASSLEASGSEQYF
TGTGCCAGCAGCTTAGAGGCTAGCGGGAGCGAGCAGTACTTC
>.|.|13|TRBV2|TRBJ2-1
CASSDVTPSEQFF
TGTGCCAGCAGTGATGTCACTCCCAGTGAGCAGTTCTTC
>.|.|13|TRBV30|TRBJ2-7
CAWSLAGWSEQYF
TGTGCCTGGAGTCTAGCAGGGTGGTCCGAGCAGTACTTC
>.|.|13|TRBV27|TRBJ2-7
CASTNRGAEEQYF
TGTGCCAGCACCAATAGGGGGGCGGAGGAGCAGTACTTC
>.|once|15|TRBV4-3|TRBJ2-7
CASSQQLAFAYEQYF
TGCGCCAGCAGCCAACAACTAGCTTTTGCCTACGAGCAGTACTTC
>TRBD2|.|15|TRBV4-1|TRBJ2-2
CASSRTSGGFGELFF
TGCGCCAGCAGCCGGACTAGCGGGGGGTTCGGGGAGCTGTTTTTT
>.|.|12|TRBV7-9|TRBJ2-7
CASSRGSYEQYF
TGTGCCAGCAGCCGGGGTTCCTACGAGCAGTACTTC
>.|.|15|TRBV19|TRBJ1-1
CASTDRPSGDTEAFF
TGTGCCAGCACCGACAGGCCCAGCGGAGACACTGAAGCTTTCTTT
>TRBD2|.|16|TRBV4-2|TRBJ2-1
CASSEGQRGALHEQFF
TGTGCCAGCAGTGAGGGCCAGCGGGGGGCCCTCCATGAGCAGTTCTTC
>TRBD2|.|17|TRBV5-4|TRBJ2-3
CASSRPGLAGVADTQYF
TGTGCCAGCAGCAGACCGGGACTAGCGGGAGTAGCAGATACGCAGTATTTT
>TRBD2|.|16|TRBV7-2|TRBJ2-1
CASSLAIREGGNEQFF
TGTGCCAGCAGCTTAGCGATTCGGGAGGGCGGCAATGAGCAGTTCTTC
>TRBD1|.|15|TRBV11-3|TRBJ2-3
CASSTRTGGTDTQYF
TGTGCCAGCAGCACCCGGACAGGGGGCACAGATACGCAGTATTTT
>.|.|15|TRBV5-1|TRBJ2-7
CASKVLAGSSYEQYF
TGCGCCAGCAAGGTTTTGGCGGGTAGCTCCTACGAGCAGTACTTC
>TRBD1|once|14|TRBV5-1|TRBJ1-4
CASSLTGSNEKLFF
TGCGCCAGCAGCCTGACAGGGTCTAATGAAAAACTGTTTTTT